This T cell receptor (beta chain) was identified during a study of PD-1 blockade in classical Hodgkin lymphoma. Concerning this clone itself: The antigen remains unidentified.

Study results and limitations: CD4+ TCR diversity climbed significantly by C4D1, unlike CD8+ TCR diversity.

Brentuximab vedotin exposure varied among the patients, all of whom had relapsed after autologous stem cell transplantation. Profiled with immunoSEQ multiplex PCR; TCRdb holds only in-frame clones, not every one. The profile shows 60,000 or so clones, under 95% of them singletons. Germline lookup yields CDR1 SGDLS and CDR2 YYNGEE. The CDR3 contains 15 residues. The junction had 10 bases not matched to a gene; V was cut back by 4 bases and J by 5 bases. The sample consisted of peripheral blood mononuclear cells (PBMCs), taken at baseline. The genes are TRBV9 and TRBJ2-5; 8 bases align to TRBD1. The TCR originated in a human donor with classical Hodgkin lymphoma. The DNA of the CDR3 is TGTGCCAGCAGCCATCGCTCAGGGGGCGGGGAGACCCAGTACTTC. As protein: CASSHRSGGGETQYF.